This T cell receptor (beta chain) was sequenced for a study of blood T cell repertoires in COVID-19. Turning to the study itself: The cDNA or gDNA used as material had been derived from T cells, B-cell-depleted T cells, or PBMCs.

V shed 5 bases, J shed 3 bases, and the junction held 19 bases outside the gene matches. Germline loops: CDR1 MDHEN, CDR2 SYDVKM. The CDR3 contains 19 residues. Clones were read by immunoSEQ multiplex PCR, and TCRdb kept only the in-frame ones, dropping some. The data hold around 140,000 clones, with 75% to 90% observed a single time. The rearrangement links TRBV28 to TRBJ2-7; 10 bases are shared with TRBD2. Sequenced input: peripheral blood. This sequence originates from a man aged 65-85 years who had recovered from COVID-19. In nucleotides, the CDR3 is TGTGCCAGCAGTCCGCGGTTACTTGCTAGCGGGAGTCGGTACTACGAGCAGTACTTC. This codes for CASSPRLLASGSRYYEQYF.